The source of this T cell receptor (beta chain) is a study of blood T cell repertoires in COVID-19. Study as a whole: The United States, Italy and Spain provided the acute and convalescent COVID-19 samples.

TCRdb's copy holds only in-frame clones and misses some; the assay was immunoSEQ multiplex PCR. The sample holds 150,000 to 200,000 clones, around 89% seen once. Trimming took 3 bases from V and 3 from J; bases not matched to a gene: 8. The CDR3 is made up of 16 amino acids. Per the germline V gene, CDR1 is SEHNR and CDR2 is FQNEAQ (reference sequence). The source is a woman aged 45-65 years who had recovered from COVID-19. Sample: PBMCs or T cells enriched from blood (not recorded which). The rearrangement links TRBV7-9 to TRBJ1-2, with 9 bases lining up with TRBD1. CDR3 residues: CASSFLQGASDYGYTF. The CDR3 DNA reads as TGTGCCAGCAGCTTCTTACAGGGGGCAAGTGACTATGGCTACACCTTC.